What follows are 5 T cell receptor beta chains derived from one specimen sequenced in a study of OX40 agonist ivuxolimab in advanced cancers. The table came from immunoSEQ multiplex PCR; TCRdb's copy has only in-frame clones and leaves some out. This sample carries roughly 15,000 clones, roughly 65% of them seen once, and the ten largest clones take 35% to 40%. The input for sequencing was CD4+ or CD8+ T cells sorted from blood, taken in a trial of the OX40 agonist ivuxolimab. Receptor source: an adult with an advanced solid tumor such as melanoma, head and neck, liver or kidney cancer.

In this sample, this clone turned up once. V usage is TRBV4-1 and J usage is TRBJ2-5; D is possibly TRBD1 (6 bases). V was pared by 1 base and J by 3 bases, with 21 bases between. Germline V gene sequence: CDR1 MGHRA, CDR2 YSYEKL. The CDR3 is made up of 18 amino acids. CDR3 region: CASSQVIWVAGEEETQYF. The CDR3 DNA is TGCGCCAGCAGCCAAGTGATCTGGGTGGCAGGGGAAGAAGAGACCCAGTACTTC.

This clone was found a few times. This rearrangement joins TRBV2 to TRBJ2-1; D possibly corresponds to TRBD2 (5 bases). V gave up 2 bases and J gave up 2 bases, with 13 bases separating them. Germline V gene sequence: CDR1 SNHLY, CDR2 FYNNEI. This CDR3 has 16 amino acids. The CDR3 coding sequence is TGTGCCAGCAGTGAATTTGGGCGGAGGACCTACAATGAGCAGTTCTTC. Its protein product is CASSEFGRRTYNEQFF.

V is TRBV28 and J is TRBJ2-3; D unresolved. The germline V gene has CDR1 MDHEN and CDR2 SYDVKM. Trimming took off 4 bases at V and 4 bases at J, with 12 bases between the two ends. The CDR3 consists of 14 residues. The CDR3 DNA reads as TGTGCCAGCAGTTCGGACCGCATGGCAGATACGCAGTATTTT. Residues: CASSSDRMADTQYF.

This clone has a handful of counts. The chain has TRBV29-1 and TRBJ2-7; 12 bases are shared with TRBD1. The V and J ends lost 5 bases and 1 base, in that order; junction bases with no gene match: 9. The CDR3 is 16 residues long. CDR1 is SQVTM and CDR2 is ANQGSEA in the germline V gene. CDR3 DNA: TGCAGCGTTAACCTTCGGGGACAGGGGGCTTCCTACGAGCAGTACTTC. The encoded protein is CSVNLRGQGASYEQYF.

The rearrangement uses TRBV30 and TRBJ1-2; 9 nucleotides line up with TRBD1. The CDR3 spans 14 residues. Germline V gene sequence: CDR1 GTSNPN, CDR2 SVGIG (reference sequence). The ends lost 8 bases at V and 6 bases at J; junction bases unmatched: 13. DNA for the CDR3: TGTGCCGGGTTACTACAGGGGGCGCTTCATGGCTACACCTTC. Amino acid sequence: CAGLLQGALHGYTF.